A single sample gave rise to the 4 T cell receptor beta chains below, sequenced in a study of blood T cells in healthy people across ages. A J-beta primer mix and a sample-barcoded 5' primer were used in a second PCR of roughly 6 to 11 cycles. TCRdb ran MiXCR on the 5' RACE reads and lists one entry per CDR3 protein. The data contain approximately 800,000 distinct CDR3 sequences, more than 20% of them seen just once; the ten biggest clones take up approximately 3.7%. These data were also filed under a second study, of T cells of mothers and their children.

Sequencing was carried out using blood. The receptors come from a boy aged 5 to 17 in good health.

This clonotype showed up just a few times. The chain uses TRBV29-1 and TRBJ2-5; D might be TRBD1 or TRBD2, each matching 6 bases. CDR3 length: 13 residues. Germline-derived CDR1 and CDR2 are SQVTM and ANQGSEA. The V and J ends lost 3 bases and 5 bases respectively, with 13 bases between them. The CDR3 region is CSVESGAGETQYF. The CDR3 DNA reads as TGCAGCGTTGAGTCGGGGGCGGGGGAGACCCAGTACTTC.

The V gene is TRBV4-3, the J gene TRBJ1-4; TRBD1 might be the D (5 bases). CDR1 LGHNA and CDR2 YSLEER come from the germline V gene. The CDR3 totals 16 residues. Trimming cost V 4 bases and J 2 bases, with 14 bases left between them. As DNA, the CDR3 is TGCGCCAGCAGCCGCCAACCCCCAGGGACTAATGAAAAACTGTTTTTT. This codes for CASSRQPPGTNEKLFF.

This clonotype has just a few counts. V usage is TRBV3-1 and J usage is TRBJ2-7; 7 nucleotides agree with TRBD1. After removal of 1 base from V and 5 bases from J, the junction contained 11 bases not matched to a gene. The length of the CDR3 is 16 residues. From germline, CDR1 is LGHDT and CDR2 YNNKEL (reference sequence). CDR3 DNA sequence: TGTGCCAGCAGCCAAGCCTCGACAGGGATTAACGACGAGCAGTACTTC. Translating it yields CASSQASTGINDEQYF.

The chain is built from TRBV11-1 and TRBJ2-3; maybe TRBD1 (6 bases). The CDR3 covers 15 residues. Germline V lookup: CDR1 SGHAT, CDR2 FQDESV (reference sequence). The V end was cut by 5 bases, the J end by 4 bases, with 16 bases between. The CDR3 DNA reads TGTGCCAGCAGCCTACAGGGTAGTTTCCCAGATACGCAGTATTTT. This sequence encodes CASSLQGSFPDTQYF.